Reported below is one T cell receptor (beta chain). The CDR3 consists of 16 residues. J was trimmed by 4 bases and V by 4 bases; bases with no gene match: 7. Germline CDR1 is LNHDA and CDR2 is SQIVND (reference sequence). This sample was included in a study of blood T cell repertoires in COVID-19. Study overall: T cells, B-cell-depleted T cells, or PBMCs provided the cDNA or gDNA that served as material.

Per the original methods: Nucleated cell counts were estimated from reference gene primer amplification. Assay used: immunoSEQ multiplex PCR; TCRdb lists only in-frame clones, some missing. The DNA was the basis for D and trimming; V, J and clone size are from that table. Of 150,000 to 200,000 clones in the sample, roughly 80% were seen once. This receptor was taken from a woman in her 70s with COVID-19, enrolled during active disease. Sequenced material: peripheral blood. The V call is TRBV19, the J call TRBJ1-2; 12 nucleotides align to TRBD1. CDR3 amino acids: CASSSRDRGRSYGYTF. CDR3 nucleotide sequence: TGTGCCAGTAGTAGCCGGGACAGGGGGCGCAGCTATGGCTACACCTTC.